Sequencing of this TCR beta chain was carried out in a study of PD-1 blockade in classical Hodgkin lymphoma. Study results and caveats: Reports indicated that newly diagnosed patients had lower baseline TCR diversity than healthy donors did.

Assay used: immunoSEQ multiplex PCR; TCRdb lists only in-frame clones, some missing. The sample lists tens of thousands of clones; roughly nine tenths were seen once. The CDR3 spans 15 residues. Germline V CDR1 and CDR2: SGHVS, FQNEAQ. V dropped 5 bases and J dropped 12; count of bases not matched to a gene: 11. Time point reported: cycle 4 day 1 (C4D1), after five to seven weeks of nivolumab. Each and every patient relapsed after autologous stem cell transplantation, and patients got differing brentuximab vedotin exposure. Complete response, partial response or progressive disease constituted the best responses recorded. Of note for this clone: Its specificity is not known.

The chain links TRBV7-8 to TRBJ1-4; 11 bases match TRBD1. This clonotype was sampled from a human donor with classical Hodgkin lymphoma. The input for sequencing was peripheral blood mononuclear cells (PBMCs), taken before the fourth cycle of nivolumab. The CDR3 spells CASSEDRGRGFELFF. CDR3 DNA sequence: TGTGCCAGCAGCGAGGACAGGGGGCGAGGCTTTGAACTGTTTTTT.